The 23 T cell receptor beta chains in this list originate from one sample, sequenced in a study of radiation and T cells in renal cell carcinoma. Assay used: immunoSEQ multiplex PCR; TCRdb lists only in-frame clones, some missing. Here the sample spans over 120,000 clones, approximately 86% being singletons. The sample's time point: blood 4 weeks post-SBRT, at nephrectomy. Indicated treatment: 15 Gy SBRT to primary tumor, nephrectomy 4 weeks later. The sequencing used blood, collected from a patient whose treatment included radiotherapy and nephrectomy. These receptors were taken from a woman aged 45 to 65 with renal cell carcinoma.

J is TRBJ2-7 and V is TRBV28, with D perhaps TRBD1 (7 bases). CDR3 length: 12 amino acids. V was clipped by 4 bases and J by 6 bases, with 10 bases between them. CDR1 and CDR2 (germline): MDHEN, SYDVKM. The CDR3 region has the DNA TGTGCCAGCAGTTCTCAGGGGGGCGAGCAGTACTTC. Its translation: CASSSQGGEQYF.

This chain uses TRBV19 with TRBJ2-1; 8 nucleotides agree with TRBD2. V gave up 5 bases and J gave up 8 bases; unmatched junction bases: 8. CDR1 is LNHDA and CDR2 is SQIVND in the germline V gene (reference sequence). The CDR3 is 14 amino acids. The CDR3 spells CASSLVAGIDEQFF. The DNA for the CDR3 is TGTGCCAGTAGTCTTGTAGCGGGGATCGATGAGCAGTTCTTC. Based on the CDR3 plus reference TRBV19 and TRBJ2-1, the full variable domain is DGGITQSPKYLFRKEGQNVTLSCEQNLNHDAMYWYRQDPGQGLRLIYYSQIVNDFQKGDIAEGYSVSREKKESFPLTVTSAQKNPTAFYLCASSLVAGIDEQFFGPGTRLTVL.

V usage is TRBV6-6 and J usage is TRBJ2-5, with D perhaps TRBD2 (6 bases). Per germline, CDR1 MNHNY and CDR2 SVGAGI (reference sequence). The CDR3 is 14 amino acids. V was clipped by 0 bases and J by 4 bases, with 9 bases between them. The CDR3 sequence: CASSYSRGLETQYF. The CDR3 DNA reads as TGTGCCAGCAGTTACTCTCGGGGGTTAGAGACCCAGTACTTC.

The chain combines TRBV7-9 with TRBJ2-1; 7 bases map to TRBD2. Germline CDR1 is SEHNR and CDR2 is FQNEAQ (reference sequence). V dropped 6 bases and J dropped 4; count of bases not matched to a gene: 12. This CDR3 is built from 16 residues. CDR3 in amino acids: CASRGGESLGYNEQFF. In DNA form, the CDR3 reads TGTGCCAGCAGGGGAGGGGAGTCGCTCGGATACAATGAGCAGTTCTTC.

This chain links TRBV4-2 with TRBJ2-1, with 9 bases that match TRBD2. The CDR3 loop spans 14 amino acids. Germline CDR1 is LGHNA and CDR2 is YNFKEQ. The V gene end was trimmed by 3 bases and the J gene end by 5 bases; junction bases not matched to a gene: 2. This CDR3 is CASSQREGNNEQFF. As DNA, the CDR3 is TGTGCCAGCAGCCAGCGGGAGGGGAACAATGAGCAGTTCTTC.

This clone was seen a single time. This chain links TRBV7-2 with TRBJ2-5; TRBD1 agrees at 9 bases. CDR3 length equals 15 residues. V lost 0 bases to trimming and J lost 7 bases; unmatched junction nucleotides: 6. Germline CDR1 and CDR2: SGHTA and FQGNSA. CDR3 sequence: CASSLASDRGMTQYF. The CDR3 nucleotides are TGTGCCAGCAGCTTAGCCTCGGACAGGGGAATGACCCAGTACTTC.

The chain is built from TRBV7-9 and TRBJ1-1; weak D call: TRBD1 (6 bases). The CDR3 runs to 13 residues. The germline CDR1 and CDR2 sequences are SEHNR and FQNEAQ (reference sequence). The ends were cut back, 4 bases at V and 4 bases at J, with 10 bases in the middle. In DNA, the CDR3 is TGTGCCAGCAGCTACGGAGGGGGCACTGAAGCTTTCTTT. Encoded protein: CASSYGGGTEAFF.

V is TRBV11-3 and J is TRBJ2-3, with TRBD2 matching over 11 bases. J was trimmed by 4 bases and V by 4 bases; bases with no gene match: 7. This CDR3 comprises 16 residues. From germline, CDR1 is SGHNT and CDR2 YENEEA. The CDR3 protein is CASSSGLAAEADTQYF. CDR3 nucleotides: TGTGCCAGCAGCTCGGGACTAGCGGCCGAAGCAGATACGCAGTATTTT. The entire variable domain, with the rest obtained from reference TRBV11-3 and TRBJ2-3, is as follows: EAGVVQSPRYKIIEKKQPVAFWCNPISGHNTLYWYLQNLGQGPELLIRYENEEAVDDSQLPKDRFSAERLKGVDSTLKIQPAELGDSAVYLCASSSGLAAEADTQYFGPGTRLTVL.

The J gene is TRBJ2-6, the V gene TRBV18; 8 bases are a match to TRBD1. CDR1 KGHSH and CDR2 LQKENI come from the germline V gene. The CDR3 extends over 19 amino acids. Trimming took 2 bases from V and 0 from J; bases not matched to a gene: 9. CDR3 DNA: TGTGCCAGCTCACCAAATCCGGGACAGGCGATCTCTGGGGCCAACGTCCTGACTTTC. Residues: CASSPNPGQAISGANVLTF.

The chain joins TRBV29-1 to TRBJ2-1; D is uncertain. Germline CDR1 reads SQVTM; CDR2 reads ANQGSEA. This CDR3 has 12 residues. Trimming pared 1 base from V and 9 bases from J, leaving 10 bases between. The CDR3 region is CSVEAQDSEQFF. The CDR3 region has the DNA TGCAGCGTTGAAGCGCAGGATAGTGAGCAGTTCTTC.

The J gene is TRBJ1-1, the V gene TRBV5-1; no reliable D call. CDR1 and CDR2 (germline): SGHRS, YFSETQ. The V gene lost 4 bases and the J gene lost 1 base, with 11 bases spanning the gap. CDR3 length equals 14 residues. CDR3: CASSPDSKNTEAFF. The CDR3 DNA reads as TGCGCCAGCAGCCCGGACTCAAAGAACACTGAAGCTTTCTTT. Variable domain in full (rest from reference TRBV5-1 and TRBJ1-1): KAGVTQTPRYLIKTRGQQVTLSCSPISGHRSVSWYQQTPGQGLQFLFEYFSETQRNKGNFPGRFSGRQFSNSRSEMNVSTLELGDSALYLCASSPDSKNTEAFFGQGTRLTVV.

The chain combines TRBV21-1 with TRBJ2-5; the table calls TRBD2, which could not be checked here. TRBV21-1 is deemed a pseudogene. CDR3 length: 16 residues. CDR3 sequence: CASSSTRGVYQETQYF. The CDR3 DNA follows: TGTGCCAGCAGCTCAACGAGAGGAGTGTACCAAGAGACCCAGTACTTC.

The chain uses TRBV4-1 and TRBJ2-6, with D uncertain. This CDR3 spans 15 amino acids. The germline CDR1 and CDR2 sequences are MGHRA and YSYEKL. V dropped 1 base and J dropped 2 bases, with 6 bases sitting between them. In DNA form, the CDR3 reads TGCGCCAGCAGCCAAGCATCGGCTGGGGCCAACGTCCTGACTTTC. As protein: CASSQASAGANVLTF.

In its sample, this clone was seen once. The chain has TRBV25-1 and TRBJ2-7; D gene unclear. Germline CDR1 is MGHDK and CDR2 is SYGVNS. The CDR3 contains 13 residues. Trimming took off 6 bases at V and 0 bases at J, with 9 bases between the two ends. CDR3 region: CASRGTASYEQYF. The DNA of the CDR3 is TGTGCCAGCAGGGGTACAGCCTCCTACGAGCAGTACTTC.

This clone appeared a few times. The chain has TRBV19 and TRBJ2-1, with no clear D. Trimming removed 2 bases at V and 9 bases at J, with 14 bases between. The germline gives CDR1 LNHDA, CDR2 SQIVND (reference sequence). CDR3 length: 14 residues. CDR3 sequence reads: CASSISGTAGEQFF. CDR3 bases: TGTGCCAGTAGTATATCCGGCACAGCCGGTGAGCAGTTCTTC.

The genes are TRBV18 and TRBJ1-2; 11 bases are shared with TRBD1. Germline loops: CDR1 KGHSH, CDR2 LQKENI. Germline trimming cut 6 bases from V and 7 bases from J; bases unmatched to any gene: 4. The length of the CDR3 is 13 residues. As DNA, the CDR3 is TGTGCCAGCTCGCCTGGGACAGGGGGTGGCTACACCTTC. This gives the protein CASSPGTGGGYTF.

V usage is TRBV6-6 and J usage is TRBJ2-5, with D hard to call. V was shortened by 6 bases and J by 1 base, with 18 bases between the two germline ends. Germline-derived CDR1 and CDR2 are MNHNY and SVGAGI (reference sequence). The CDR3 is 16 amino acids. CDR3 sequence: CASRTPGGGFQETQYF. The CDR3 nucleotides are TGTGCCAGCAGGACACCAGGTGGTGGGTTCCAAGAGACCCAGTACTTC.

The chain recombines TRBV5-4 with TRBJ1-1, with D maybe TRBD1 (5 bases). Trimming took off 4 bases at V and 5 bases at J, with 6 bases between the two ends. Germline V CDR1 and CDR2: SGHNT, YYREEE (reference sequence). CDR3 size: 11 residues. CDR3 nucleotides: TGTGCCAGCAGCCGACAGACTGAAGCTTTCTTT. Translated: CASSRQTEAFF. Supplemented by reference TRBV5-4 and TRBJ1-1, the full variable domain reads ETGVTQSPTHLIKTRGQQVTLRCSSQSGHNTVSWYQQALGQGPQFIFQYYREEENGRGNFPPRFSGLQFPNYSSELNVNALELDDSALYLCASSRQTEAFFGQGTRLTVV.

The count of this clone is one. The chain employs TRBV4-1 and TRBJ2-1, with 8 bases that match TRBD2. Looked up from germline, CDR1 is MGHRA and CDR2 is YSYEKL. The V and J ends lost 1 base and 6 bases, in that order; junction bases with no gene match: 11. The CDR3 is 17 amino acids. The CDR3 sequence: CASSQGLAYTPTNEQFF. The CDR3 nucleotides read TGCGCCAGCAGCCAAGGACTAGCGTATACCCCTACCAATGAGCAGTTCTTC.

In this sample, this clone turned up once. This rearrangement joins TRBV27 to TRBJ2-2; 9 positions match TRBD2. Germline trimming cut 1 base from V and 4 bases from J; bases unmatched to any gene: 4. The V gene's germline CDR1 is MNHEY and CDR2 SMNVEV (reference sequence). This CDR3 is 16 amino acids long. CDR3 residues: CASSLLSSGITGELFF. The CDR3 DNA follows: TGTGCCAGCAGTTTATTATCTAGCGGGATCACCGGGGAGCTGTTTTTT.

The chain recombines TRBV19 with TRBJ2-5; TRBD1 matches at 7 bases. Germline CDR1 LNHDA, CDR2 SQIVND (reference sequence). After removal of 5 bases from V and 2 bases from J, the junction contained 14 bases not matched to a gene. The CDR3 runs to 17 residues. CDR3 loop: CASSLPTDRRTQETQYF. Here the CDR3 DNA reads TGTGCCAGTAGTCTCCCCACGGACAGGAGAACACAAGAGACCCAGTACTTC.

The gene calls are TRBV9 and TRBJ1-1, with a tentative D call TRBD1 (5 bases). CDR3 length: 12 amino acids. CDR1 and CDR2 (germline): SGDLS, YYNGEE. CDR3 bases: TGTCCCCCGTCGGGGCGCGGGACTGAAGCTTTCTTT. Its translation is CPPSGRGTEAFF.

The V and J genes are TRBV5-1 and TRBJ2-6; 7 bases agree with TRBD1. Looked up from germline, CDR1 is SGHRS and CDR2 is YFSETQ. The CDR3 is 16 residues long. Germline trimming cut 0 bases from V and 2 bases from J; bases unmatched to any gene: 2. CDR3 coding DNA: TGCGCCAGCAGCTTGGCCGGGACAGCTGGGGCCAACGTCCTGACTTTC. Translation gives CASSLAGTAGANVLTF.